The rows below give T cell receptor beta chains drawn from one sample of a study of breast tumors, draining lymph nodes, adjacent tissues. TCRdb ran MiXCR on the multiplex PCR reads and lists one entry per CDR3 protein. The sample holds 90,000 to 120,000 distinct CDR3 sequences, 21% seen once. Sequencing input: axillary lymph node tissue. These receptors were obtained from a female donor with breast cancer. Some clones in this sample may be carry-over from other donors' samples. CDR3s include the opening cysteine and the closing phenylalanine or tryptophan.

j_call v_call cdr3_aa
TRBJ2-2 TRBV27 CASSLSPGRPGELFF
TRBJ2-7 TRBV4-1 CASSQNRGHYEQYF
TRBJ2-3 TRBV11-2 CASSLVGTTGTDTQYF
TRBJ2-5 TRBV7-9 CASRNTEEETQYF
TRBJ1-4 TRBV2 CASRRSGATNEKLFF
TRBJ1-3 TRBV20-1 CSARRPNSGNTIYF
TRBJ2-2 TRBV10-1 CASRPGTNTGELFF
TRBJ2-7 TRBV27 CASSRDGPTYEQYF
TRBJ2-2 TRBV7-9 CASSFGELFF
TRBJ2-2 TRBV30 CAWTGNTGELFF
TRBJ2-7 TRBV3-1 CASSPRTGGEQYF
TRBJ2-2 TRBV5-4 CASSLEITGELFF
TRBJ2-7 TRBV4-1 CASSQGGLPYYEQYF
TRBJ1-5 TRBV6-1 CASSELGSRWQPQHF
TRBJ1-1 TRBV5-4 CASSRTGVAEAFF
TRBJ2-1 TRBV20-1 CSAGGRSNEQFF
TRBJ2-4 TRBV6-1 CASRRGNIQYF
TRBJ2-7 TRBV2 CASSWTGAYEQYF
TRBJ2-1 TRBV5-1 CASSRDRGYYNEQFF
TRBJ2-1 TRBV7-9 CTSSLGGRAYNEQFF
TRBJ1-5 TRBV30 CAWSSGNGQPQHF
TRBJ2-7 TRBV3-1 CASSQEGWKQYF